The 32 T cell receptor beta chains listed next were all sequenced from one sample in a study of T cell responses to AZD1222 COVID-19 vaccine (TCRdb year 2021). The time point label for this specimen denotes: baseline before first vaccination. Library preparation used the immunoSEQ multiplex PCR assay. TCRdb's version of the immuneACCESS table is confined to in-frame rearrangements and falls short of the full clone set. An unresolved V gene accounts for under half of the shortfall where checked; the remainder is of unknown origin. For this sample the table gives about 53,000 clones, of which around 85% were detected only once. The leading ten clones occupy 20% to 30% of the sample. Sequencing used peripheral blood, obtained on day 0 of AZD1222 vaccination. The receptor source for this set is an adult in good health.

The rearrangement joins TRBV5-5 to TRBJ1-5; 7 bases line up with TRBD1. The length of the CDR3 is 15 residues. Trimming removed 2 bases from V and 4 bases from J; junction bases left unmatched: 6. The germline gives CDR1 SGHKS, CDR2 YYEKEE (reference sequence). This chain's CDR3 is CASSFGTGENQPQHF. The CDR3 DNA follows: TGTGCCAGCAGCTTTGGAACAGGGGAAAATCAGCCCCAGCATTTT.

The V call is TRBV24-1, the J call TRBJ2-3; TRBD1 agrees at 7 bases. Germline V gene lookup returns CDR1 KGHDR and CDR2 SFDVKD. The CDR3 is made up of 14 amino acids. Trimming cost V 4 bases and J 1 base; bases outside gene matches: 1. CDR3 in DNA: TGTGCCACCAGTGAAAGGGGGCGCACAGATACGCAGTATTTT. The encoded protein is CATSERGRTDTQYF.

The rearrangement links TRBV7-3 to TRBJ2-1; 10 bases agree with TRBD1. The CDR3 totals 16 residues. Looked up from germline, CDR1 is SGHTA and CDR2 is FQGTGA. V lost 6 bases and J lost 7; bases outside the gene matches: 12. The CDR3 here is CASSSSGTGVWNEQFF. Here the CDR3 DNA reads TGTGCCAGCAGTTCCTCCGGGACAGGGGTTTGGAATGAGCAGTTCTTC.

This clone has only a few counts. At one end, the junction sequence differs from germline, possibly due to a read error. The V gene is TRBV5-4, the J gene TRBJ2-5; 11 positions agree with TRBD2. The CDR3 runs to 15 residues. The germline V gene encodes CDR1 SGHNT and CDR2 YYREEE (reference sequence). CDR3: CASSSAGGSGRALDF. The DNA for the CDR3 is TGTGCCAGCAGCTCTGCCGGTGGTAGCGGGAGGGCCCTAGACTTC. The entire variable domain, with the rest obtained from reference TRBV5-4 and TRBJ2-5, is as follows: ETGVTQSPTHLIKTRGQQVTLRCSSQSGHNTVSWYQQALGQGPQFIFQYYREEENGRGNFPPRFSGLQFPNYSSELNVNALELDDSALYLCASSSAGGSGRALDFGPGTRLLVL.

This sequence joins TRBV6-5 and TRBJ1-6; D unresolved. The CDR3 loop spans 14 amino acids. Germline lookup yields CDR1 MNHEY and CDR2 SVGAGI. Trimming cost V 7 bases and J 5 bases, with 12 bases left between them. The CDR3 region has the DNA TGTGCCAGCAATGCGGGCCTTGATAATTCACCCCTCCACTTT. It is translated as CASNAGLDNSPLHF.

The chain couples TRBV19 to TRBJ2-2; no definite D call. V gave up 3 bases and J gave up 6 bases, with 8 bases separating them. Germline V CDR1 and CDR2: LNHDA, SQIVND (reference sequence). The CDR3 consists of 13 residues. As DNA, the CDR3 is TGTGCCAGTAGTATTCCGGGTGCCGGGGAGCTGTTTTTT. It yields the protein CASSIPGAGELFF.

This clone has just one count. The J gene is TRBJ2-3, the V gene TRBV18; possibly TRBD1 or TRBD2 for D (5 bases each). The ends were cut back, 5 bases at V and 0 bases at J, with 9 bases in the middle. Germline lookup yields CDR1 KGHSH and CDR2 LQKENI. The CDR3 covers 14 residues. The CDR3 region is CASSRGRSTDTQYF. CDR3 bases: TGTGCCAGCTCAAGGGGACGGAGCACAGATACGCAGTATTTT.

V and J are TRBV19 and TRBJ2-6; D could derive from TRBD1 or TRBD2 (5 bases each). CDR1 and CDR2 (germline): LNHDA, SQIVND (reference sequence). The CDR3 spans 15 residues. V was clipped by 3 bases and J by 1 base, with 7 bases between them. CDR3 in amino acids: CASSIEGSGANVLTF. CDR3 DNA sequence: TGTGCCAGTAGTATCGAGGGGTCTGGGGCCAACGTCCTGACTTTC.

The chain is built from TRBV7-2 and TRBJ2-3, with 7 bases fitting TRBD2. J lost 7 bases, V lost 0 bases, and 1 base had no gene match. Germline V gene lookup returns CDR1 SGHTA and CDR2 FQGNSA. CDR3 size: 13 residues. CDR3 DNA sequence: TGTGCCAGCAGCTTAGCGGGGGGGAATACGCAGTATTTT. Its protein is CASSLAGGNTQYF.

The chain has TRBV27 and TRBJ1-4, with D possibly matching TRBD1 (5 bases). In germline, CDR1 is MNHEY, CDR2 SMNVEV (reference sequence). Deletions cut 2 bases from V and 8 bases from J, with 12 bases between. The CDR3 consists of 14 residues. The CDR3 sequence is CASSLGGDGEKLFF. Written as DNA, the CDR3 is TGTGCCAGCAGTTTAGGAGGGGATGGGGAAAAACTGTTTTTT.

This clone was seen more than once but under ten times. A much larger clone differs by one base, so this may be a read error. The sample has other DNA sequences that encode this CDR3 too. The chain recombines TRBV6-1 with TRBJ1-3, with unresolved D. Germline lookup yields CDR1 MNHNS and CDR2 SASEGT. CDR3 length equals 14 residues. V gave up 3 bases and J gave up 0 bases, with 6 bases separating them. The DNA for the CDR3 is TGTGCCAGCAGTGACGGGATCTCTGGAAACACCATATATTTT. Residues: CASSDGISGNTIYF.

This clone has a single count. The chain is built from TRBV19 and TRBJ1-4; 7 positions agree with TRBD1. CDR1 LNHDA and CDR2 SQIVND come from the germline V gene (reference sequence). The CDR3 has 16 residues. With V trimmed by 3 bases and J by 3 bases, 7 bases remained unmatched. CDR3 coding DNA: TGTGCCAGTAGTATCCCCCACAGGGGCGCTAATGAAAAACTGTTTTTT. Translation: CASSIPHRGANEKLFF.

CDR3 sequence (DNA): TGCGCCAGCAGCTTGGAGGCGGGGGCAGGGAACACTGAAGCTTTCTTT. Its translation: CASSLEAGAGNTEAFF. This chain connects TRBV5-1 to TRBJ1-1, with D possibly matching TRBD1 (6 bases). The germline gives CDR1 SGHRS, CDR2 YFSETQ. V gave up 0 bases and J gave up 1 base, with 13 bases separating them. CDR3 size: 16 residues.

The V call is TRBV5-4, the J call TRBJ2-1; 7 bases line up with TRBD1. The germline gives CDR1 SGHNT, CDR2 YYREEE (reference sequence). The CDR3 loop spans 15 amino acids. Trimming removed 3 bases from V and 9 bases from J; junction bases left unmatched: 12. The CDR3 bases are TGTGCCAGCAGCTCAATCGACAGGGTAGGAGGTGAGCAGTTCTTC. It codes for CASSSIDRVGGEQFF.

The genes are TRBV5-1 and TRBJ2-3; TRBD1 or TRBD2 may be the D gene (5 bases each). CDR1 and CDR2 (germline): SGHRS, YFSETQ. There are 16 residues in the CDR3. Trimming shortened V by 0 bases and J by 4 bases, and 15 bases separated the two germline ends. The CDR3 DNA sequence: TGCGCCAGCAGCTTGGTTGGGGGAGTTATCGCAGATACGCAGTATTTT. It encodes CASSLVGGVIADTQYF. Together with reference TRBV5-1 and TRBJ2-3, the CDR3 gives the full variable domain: KAGVTQTPRYLIKTRGQQVTLSCSPISGHRSVSWYQQTPGQGLQFLFEYFSETQRNKGNFPGRFSGRQFSNSRSEMNVSTLELGDSALYLCASSLVGGVIADTQYFGPGTRLTVL.

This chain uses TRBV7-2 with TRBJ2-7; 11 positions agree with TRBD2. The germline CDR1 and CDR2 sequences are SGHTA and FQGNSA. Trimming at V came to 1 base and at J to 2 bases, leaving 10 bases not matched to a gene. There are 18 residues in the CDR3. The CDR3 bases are TGTGCCAGCAGCTTAGTACTACTAGCGGGAGAGAAGACCTACGAGCAGTACTTC. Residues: CASSLVLLAGEKTYEQYF.

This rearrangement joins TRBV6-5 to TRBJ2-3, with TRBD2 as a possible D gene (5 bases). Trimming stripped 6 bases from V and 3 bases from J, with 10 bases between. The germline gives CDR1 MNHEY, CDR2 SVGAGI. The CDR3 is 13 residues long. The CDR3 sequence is CASSPRGTDTQYF. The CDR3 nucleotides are TGTGCCAGCAGCCCCAGAGGGACAGATACGCAGTATTTT.

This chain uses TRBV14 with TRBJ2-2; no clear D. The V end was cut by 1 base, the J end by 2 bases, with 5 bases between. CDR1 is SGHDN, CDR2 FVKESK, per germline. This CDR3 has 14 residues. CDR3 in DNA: TGTGCCAGCAGCCAAGGATTTAACACCGGGGAGCTGTTTTTT. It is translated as CASSQGFNTGELFF.

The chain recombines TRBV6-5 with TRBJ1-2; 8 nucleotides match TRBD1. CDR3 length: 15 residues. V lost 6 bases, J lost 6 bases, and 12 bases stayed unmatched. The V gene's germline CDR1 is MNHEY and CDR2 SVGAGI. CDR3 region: CASSYQGAPLDGYTF. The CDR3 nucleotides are TGTGCCAGCAGCTATCAGGGGGCCCCCCTCGATGGCTACACCTTC.

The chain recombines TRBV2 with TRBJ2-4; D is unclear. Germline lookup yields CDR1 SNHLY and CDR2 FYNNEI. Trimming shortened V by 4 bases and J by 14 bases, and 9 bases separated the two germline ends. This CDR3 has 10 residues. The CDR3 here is CASSGGQKYF. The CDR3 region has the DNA TGTGCCAGCAGTGGAGGCCAGAAGTACTTC.

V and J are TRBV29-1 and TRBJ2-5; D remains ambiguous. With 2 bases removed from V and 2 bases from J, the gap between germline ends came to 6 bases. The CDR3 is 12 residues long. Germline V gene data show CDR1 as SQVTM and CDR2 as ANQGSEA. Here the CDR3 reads CSVEQTQETQYF. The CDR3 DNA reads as TGCAGCGTTGAACAGACTCAAGAGACCCAGTACTTC.

CDR3 nucleotide sequence: TGTGCCAGCAGCCCACAGGGGGGAGGGATCTCCTACGAGCAGTACTTC. It codes for CASSPQGGGISYEQYF. The chain joins TRBV11-2 to TRBJ2-7; a weak D match, TRBD1 (8 bases). The V gene's germline CDR1 is SGHAT and CDR2 FQNNGV. Between the trimmed V and J ends, which lost 5 bases and 0 bases, there was a span of 17 bases. CDR3 length equals 16 residues.

The CDR3 here is CASSLDGGLAGVFQFF. The CDR3 DNA reads TGTGCCAGCAGCTTAGACGGAGGACTAGCGGGAGTGTTTCAGTTCTTC. The chain recombines TRBV11-2 with TRBJ2-1; 13 bases map to TRBD2. CDR1 and CDR2 from the germline V gene are SGHAT and FQNNGV. The CDR3 sequence is 16 residues long. V shed 0 bases, J shed 13 bases, and the junction held 9 bases outside the gene matches.

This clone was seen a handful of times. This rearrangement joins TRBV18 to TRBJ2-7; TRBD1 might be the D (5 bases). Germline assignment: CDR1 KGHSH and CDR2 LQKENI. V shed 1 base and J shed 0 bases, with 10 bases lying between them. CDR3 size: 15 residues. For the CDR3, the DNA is TGTGCCAGCTCACCACGGCGGACAAGCTCCTACGAGCAGTACTTC. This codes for CASSPRRTSSYEQYF.

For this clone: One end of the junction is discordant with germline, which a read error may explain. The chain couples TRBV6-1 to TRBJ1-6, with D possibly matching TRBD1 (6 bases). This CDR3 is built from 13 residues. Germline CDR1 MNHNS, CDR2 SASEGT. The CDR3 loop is CASREGGHSPLHF. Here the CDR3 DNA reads TGTGCCAGCAGAGAAGGGGGTCATTCACCCCTCCACTTT.

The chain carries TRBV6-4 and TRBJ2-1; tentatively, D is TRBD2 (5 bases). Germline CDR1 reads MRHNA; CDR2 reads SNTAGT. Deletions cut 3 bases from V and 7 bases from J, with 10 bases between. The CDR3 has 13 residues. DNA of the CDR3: TGTGCCAGCAGTGAGGGAGACGGTAATGAGCAGTTCTTC. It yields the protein CASSEGDGNEQFF.

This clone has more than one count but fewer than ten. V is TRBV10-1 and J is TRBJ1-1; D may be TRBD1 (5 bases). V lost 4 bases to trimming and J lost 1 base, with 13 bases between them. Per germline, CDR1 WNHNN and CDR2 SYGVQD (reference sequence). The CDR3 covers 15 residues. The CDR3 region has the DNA TGCGCCAGCAGTGGATCGGGACGCTCGAACACTGAAGCTTTCTTT. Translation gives CASSGSGRSNTEAFF.

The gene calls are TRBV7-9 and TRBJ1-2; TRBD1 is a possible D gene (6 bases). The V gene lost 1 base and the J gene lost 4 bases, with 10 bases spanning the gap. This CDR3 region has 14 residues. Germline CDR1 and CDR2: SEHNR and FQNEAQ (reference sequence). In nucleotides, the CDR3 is TGTGCCAGCAGCTTAGGGACAGCTGGCTATGGCTACACCTTC. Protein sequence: CASSLGTAGYGYTF.

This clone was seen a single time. For the CDR3, the DNA is TGTGCCTGGAGTGACGGCGGGGGATTGGCCCAGCATTTT. Translation gives CAWSDGGGLAQHF. This rearrangement joins TRBV30 to TRBJ1-5; maybe TRBD1 (5 bases). Germline loops: CDR1 GTSNPN, CDR2 SVGIG (reference sequence). The CDR3 runs to 13 residues. Deletions cut 1 base from V and 11 bases from J, with 15 bases between.

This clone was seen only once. CDR3 protein: CASSRSVPGQGSMNTEAFF. The CDR3 DNA follows: TGTGCCAGTAGTCGAAGCGTCCCGGGACAGGGATCGATGAACACTGAAGCTTTCTTT. The chain recombines TRBV19 with TRBJ1-1; 9 positions agree with TRBD1. Trimming took 5 bases from V and 0 from J; bases not matched to a gene: 16. CDR3 length: 19 amino acids. Germline loops: CDR1 LNHDA, CDR2 SQIVND (reference sequence).

The CDR3 region has the DNA TGTGCCAGCGTCCCACAGGGACTTTTGGGCTACACCTTC. Translating gives CASVPQGLLGYTF. This chain joins TRBV5-8 and TRBJ1-2, with D possibly being TRBD1 (6 bases). CDR1 is SGHTS, CDR2 YDEGEE, per germline. V lost 7 bases and J lost 8, with 18 bases in between. The length of the CDR3 is 13 residues. The complete variable domain, with remaining parts taken from reference TRBV5-8 and TRBJ1-2, reads EAGVTQSPTHLIKTRGQQATLRCSPISGHTSVYWYQQALGLGLQFLLWYDEGEERNRGNFPPRFSGRQFPNYSSELNVNALELEDSALYLCASVPQGLLGYTFGSGTRLTVV.

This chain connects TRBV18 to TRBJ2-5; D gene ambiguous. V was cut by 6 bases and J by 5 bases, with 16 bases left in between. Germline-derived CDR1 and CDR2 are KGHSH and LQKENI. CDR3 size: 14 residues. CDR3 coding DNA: TGTGCCAGCTCCCACACGGGTGATAGGGAGACCCAGTACTTC. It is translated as CASSHTGDRETQYF.